Listed here are 5 T cell receptor beta chains from one sample, sequenced in a study of T cells in localized non-small cell lung cancer. The protocol was immunoSEQ multiplex PCR, while the TCRdb copy is restricted to in-frame clones and leaves out a portion. The table records roughly 16,000 clones, about 89% of them present only once. The sequencing used peripheral blood, collected before any cancer treatment. The source is a male donor aged 60 or older with stage II squamous cell lung carcinoma.

The rearrangement joins TRBV6-1 to TRBJ1-5; D not resolved. The CDR3 has 13 residues. V lost 0 bases, J lost 8 bases, and 8 bases lay in between. Germline CDR1 MNHNS, CDR2 SASEGT. CDR3 coding DNA: TGTGCCAGCAGTGAAGCCTGGGCGGAGCCCCAGCATTTT. Protein product: CASSEAWAEPQHF.

This clone has only a few counts. The chain links TRBV27 to TRBJ2-1; 9 nucleotides match TRBD1. CDR1 is MNHEY, CDR2 SMNVEV, per germline (reference sequence). J gave up 9 bases and V 6 bases, and 9 bases lay outside the gene matches. CDR3 length equals 14 residues. CDR3 loop: CASSLQGATGEQFF. Written as DNA, the CDR3 is TGTGCCAGCAGCCTACAGGGGGCCACGGGTGAGCAGTTCTTC.

The V call is TRBV7-9, the J call TRBJ2-1, with 9 bases identical to TRBD1. The V gene end was trimmed by 5 bases and the J gene end by 3 bases; junction bases not matched to a gene: 5. CDR3 length: 15 residues. Per germline, CDR1 SEHNR and CDR2 FQNEAQ (reference sequence). CDR3 in amino acids: CASSETGGSYNEQFF. The CDR3, as DNA: TGTGCCAGCAGCGAGACAGGGGGAAGCTACAATGAGCAGTTCTTC.

The chain employs TRBV6-6 and TRBJ1-5; D is undetermined. V was shortened by 2 bases and J by 3 bases, with 14 bases between the two germline ends. The CDR3 is 16 residues long. Germline assignment: CDR1 MNHNY and CDR2 SVGAGI (reference sequence). CDR3 residues: CASSYGSGVANQPQHF. The CDR3 DNA reads TGTGCCAGCAGTTACGGTAGTGGGGTAGCCAATCAGCCCCAGCATTTT.

The chain joins TRBV7-9 to TRBJ2-1; 7 nucleotides agree with TRBD2. V gave up 5 bases and J gave up 9 bases; unmatched junction bases: 4. The CDR3 is 12 residues long. Germline CDR1 and CDR2: SEHNR and FQNEAQ (reference sequence). The CDR3, as DNA: TGTGCCAGCAGCCCCAGCGGGATTGAGCAGTTCTTC. Its translation is CASSPSGIEQFF.